Listed here is a single T cell receptor beta chain. The source of the sample is a study of blood T cell repertoires in COVID-19. Turning to the study itself: From the United States, Italy and Spain came samples of acute and convalescent COVID-19. The cDNA or gDNA used as material had been derived from T cells, B-cell-depleted T cells, or PBMCs.

Per the study methods: Estimates of nucleated cell counts were drawn from the amplification of reference gene primers. The protocol was immunoSEQ multiplex PCR, while the TCRdb copy is restricted to in-frame clones and leaves out a portion. Clonal size and the V and J genes are those of that table, whereas D and trimming came from the DNA. The profile shows approximately 250,000 clones, around nine tenths of them singletons. The germline CDR1 and CDR2 sequences are LGHDT and YNNKEL (reference sequence). The length of the CDR3 is 16 residues. With V trimmed by 5 bases and J by 3 bases, 9 bases remained unmatched.

The TCR sequence derives from a man aged 25-45 years with COVID-19, enrolled during active disease. The specimen sequenced was peripheral blood. The genes are TRBV3-1 (or the pseudogene TRBV3-2) and TRBJ2-2; 7 nucleotides match TRBD1. The CDR3 DNA follows: TGTGCCAGCAGCAGGGGGCCCCAGGGTTACACCGGGGAGCTGTTTTTT. This encodes CASSRGPQGYTGELFF.